This T cell receptor (beta chain) is drawn from a study of PD-1 blockade in mismatch repair-deficient tumors. Findings and limits, study-wide: After pembrolizumab, tumor-resident clones rose rapidly, then generally contracted before radiologic responses.

TCRdb's copy holds only in-frame clones and misses some; the assay was immunoSEQ multiplex PCR. The sample carries about 25,000 clones, about 81% recorded once. Germline V lookup: CDR1 SGHAT, CDR2 FQNNGV. The CDR3 consists of 18 residues. After removal of 0 bases from V and 5 bases from J, the junction contained 9 bases not matched to a gene. For this clone: The antigen is not known.

The chain is built from TRBV11-2 and TRBJ2-3, with 12 bases identical to TRBD2. The sample in question was PBMCs, obtained before pembrolizumab treatment. The sequence came from an adult with mismatch repair-deficient cancer. The CDR3 DNA reads as TGTGCCAGCAGCTTAGATCTAACTAGCGGGAGGAGAGGAGATACGCAGTATTTT. Residues: CASSLDLTSGRRGDTQYF.